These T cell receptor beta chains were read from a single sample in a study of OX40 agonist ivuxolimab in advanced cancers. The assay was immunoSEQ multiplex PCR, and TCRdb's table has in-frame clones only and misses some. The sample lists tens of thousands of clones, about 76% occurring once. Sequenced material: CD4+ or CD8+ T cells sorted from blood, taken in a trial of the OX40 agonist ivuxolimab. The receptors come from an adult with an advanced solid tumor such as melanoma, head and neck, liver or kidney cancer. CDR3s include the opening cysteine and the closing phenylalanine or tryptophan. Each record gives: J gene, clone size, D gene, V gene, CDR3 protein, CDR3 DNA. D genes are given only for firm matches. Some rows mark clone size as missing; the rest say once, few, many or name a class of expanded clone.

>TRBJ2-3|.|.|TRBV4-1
CASSSREQGSDTQYF
TGCGCCAGCAGCTCAAGGGAACAGGGCTCAGATACGCAGTATTTT
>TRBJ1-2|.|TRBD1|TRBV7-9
CASSLESGTDGYTF
TGTGCCAGCAGCTTAGAGAGTGGGACAGATGGCTACACCTTC
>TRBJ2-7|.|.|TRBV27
CASSFIFGEVEQYF
TGTGCCAGCAGTTTCATTTTCGGGGAGGTCGAGCAGTACTTC
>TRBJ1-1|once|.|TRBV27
CASSYSGGLATKAFF
TGTGCCAGCAGTTATAGTGGGGGGCTGGCGACTAAAGCTTTCTTT
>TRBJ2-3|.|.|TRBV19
CASSIASVADTQYF
TGTGCCAGTAGTATTGCTAGCGTCGCAGATACGCAGTATTTT
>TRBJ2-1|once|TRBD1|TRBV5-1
CASAKDRQSSYNEQFF
TGCGCCAGCGCAAAGGACAGGCAGAGCTCCTACAATGAGCAGTTCTTC
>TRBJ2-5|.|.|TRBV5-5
CASKLELEETQYF
TGTGCCAGCAAGCTAGAGCTAGAAGAGACCCAGTACTTC
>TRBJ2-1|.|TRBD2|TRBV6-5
CASSPGTSNEQFF
TGTGCCAGCAGCCCCGGGACTAGTAATGAGCAGTTCTTC
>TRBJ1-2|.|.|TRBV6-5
CAAKNGYGYTF
TGTGCCGCCAAAAACGGCTATGGCTACACCTTC
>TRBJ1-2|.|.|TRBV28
CASSFSGTDNYGYTF
TGTGCCAGCAGTTTCTCCGGGACCGATAACTATGGCTACACCTTC
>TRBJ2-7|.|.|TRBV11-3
CASSLGAGPHYEQYF
TGTGCCAGCAGCTTAGGGGCAGGACCTCACTACGAGCAGTACTTC
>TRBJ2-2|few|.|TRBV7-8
CASSSGAVTGELFF
TGTGCCAGCAGCTCGGGGGCGGTCACCGGGGAGCTGTTTTTT
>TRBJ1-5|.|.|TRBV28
CASSLQGKGNQPQHF
TGTGCCAGCAGTTTACAGGGGAAGGGCAATCAGCCCCAGCATTTT
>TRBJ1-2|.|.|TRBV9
CASSAPQGGYGYTF
TGTGCCAGCAGCGCCCCACAGGGAGGCTATGGCTACACCTTC
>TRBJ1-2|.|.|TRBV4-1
CASSPAAGGLYGYTF
TGCGCCAGCAGCCCCGCAGCGGGGGGCTTATATGGCTACACCTTC
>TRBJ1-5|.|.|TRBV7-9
CASSFDGGEPQHF
TGTGCCAGCAGCTTTGACGGTGGAGAGCCCCAGCATTTT
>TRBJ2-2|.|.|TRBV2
CASLIGRLNTGELFF
TGTGCCAGCCTGATTGGTCGCCTGAACACCGGGGAGCTGTTTTTT
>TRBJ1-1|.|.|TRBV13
CASSFSGGAGFGTEAFF
TGTGCCAGCAGCTTCTCAGGTGGAGCAGGGTTTGGCACTGAAGCTTTCTTT
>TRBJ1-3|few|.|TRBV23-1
CASSQSPRKGSTIYF
TGCGCCAGCAGTCAATCCCCACGTAAAGGAAGCACCATATATTTT
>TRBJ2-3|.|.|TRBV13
CASSLGSTTDTQYF
TGTGCCAGCAGCTTAGGTTCCACCACAGATACGCAGTATTTT
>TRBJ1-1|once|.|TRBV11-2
CASDPTPTEAFF
TGTGCCAGCGACCCGACGCCCACTGAAGCTTTCTTT
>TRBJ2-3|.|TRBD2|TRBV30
CAWSGAGGPGDTQYF
TGTGCCTGGAGTGGGGCGGGAGGGCCGGGGGATACGCAGTATTTT
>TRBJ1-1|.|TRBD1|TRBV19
CASSVDRADVRTEAFF
TGTGCCAGTAGTGTGGACAGGGCTGATGTTCGGACTGAAGCTTTCTTT
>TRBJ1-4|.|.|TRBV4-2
CASSQDSAGAGSEKLFF
TGTGCCAGCAGCCAAGATTCGGCAGGGGCCGGGAGTGAAAAACTGTTTTTT
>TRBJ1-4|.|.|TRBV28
CASSLTRYNEKLFF
TGTGCCAGCAGTTTAACGAGGTATAATGAAAAACTGTTTTTT
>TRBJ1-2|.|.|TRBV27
CASSPRGDGYGYTF
TGTGCCAGCAGCCCCCGCGGGGACGGCTATGGCTACACCTTC
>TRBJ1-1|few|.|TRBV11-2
CASSLRPENTEAFF
TGTGCCAGCAGCTTACGGCCCGAGAACACTGAAGCTTTCTTT
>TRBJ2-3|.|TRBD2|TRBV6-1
CASSPLAGAGDTQYF
TGTGCCAGCAGTCCCCTAGCGGGGGCCGGGGATACGCAGTATTTT
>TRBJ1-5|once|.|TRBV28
CATQGWGVGQPQHF
TGTGCCACCCAGGGGTGGGGGGTCGGTCAGCCCCAGCATTTT
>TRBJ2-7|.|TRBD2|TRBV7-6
CASSAGTSVFYEQYF
TGTGCCAGCAGCGCCGGGACTAGCGTTTTCTACGAGCAGTACTTC
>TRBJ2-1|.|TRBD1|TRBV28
CASSLLTGGEGYNEQFF
TGTGCCAGCAGTTTATTGACAGGGGGCGAAGGCTACAATGAGCAGTTCTTC
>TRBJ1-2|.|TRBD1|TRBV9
CASSVTHRGIDYGYTF
TGTGCCAGCAGCGTTACCCACAGGGGCATCGACTATGGCTACACCTTC
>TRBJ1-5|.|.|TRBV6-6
CASSYSAGGNQPQHF
TGTGCCAGCAGTTACTCAGCCGGGGGCAATCAGCCCCAGCATTTT
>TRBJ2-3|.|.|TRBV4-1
CASSSRTPGTDTQYF
TGCGCCAGCAGCTCTCGGACCCCTGGAACAGATACGCAGTATTTT
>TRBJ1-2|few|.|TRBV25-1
CASNREGDGYTF
TGTGCCAGCAACAGGGAAGGGGATGGCTACACCTTC
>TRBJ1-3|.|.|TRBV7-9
CASNLYEDTIYF
TGTGCCAGCAACTTATACGAGGACACCATATATTTT
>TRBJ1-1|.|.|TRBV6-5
CASRGEGGEAFF
TGTGCCAGCAGGGGGGAAGGGGGTGAAGCTTTCTTT
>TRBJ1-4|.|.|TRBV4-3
CASSLGGIGQGGEKLFF
TGCGCCAGCAGCCTAGGTGGAATCGGGCAGGGTGGAGAAAAACTGTTTTTT
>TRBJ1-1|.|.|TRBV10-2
CASSGNTEAFF
TGCGCCAGCAGTGGGAACACTGAAGCTTTCTTT
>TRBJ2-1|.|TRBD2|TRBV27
CASSLWGAGGQGDEQFF
TGTGCCAGCAGTTTATGGGGAGCGGGAGGTCAGGGCGATGAGCAGTTCTTC
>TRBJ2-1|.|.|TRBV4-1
CASSLSGGGGEQFF
TGCGCCAGCAGCCTGAGCGGAGGGGGGGGTGAGCAGTTCTTC
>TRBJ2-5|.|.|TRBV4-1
CASSQAAEAQETQYF
TGCGCCAGCAGCCAAGCAGCTGAAGCCCAAGAGACCCAGTACTTC
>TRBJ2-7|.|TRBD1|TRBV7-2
CASSLPGQNYEQYF
TGTGCCAGCAGCCTCCCGGGACAGAACTACGAGCAGTACTTC
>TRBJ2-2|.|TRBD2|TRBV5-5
CASSPRGVVRTSENTGELFF
TGTGCCAGCAGCCCAAGGGGAGTGGTTCGGACTAGCGAGAACACCGGGGAGCTGTTTTTT
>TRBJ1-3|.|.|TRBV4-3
CASSQDRTAGNTIYF
TGCGCCAGCAGCCAAGATCGGACAGCCGGAAACACCATATATTTT
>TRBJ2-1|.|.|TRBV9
CASSVGGTPNEQFF
TGTGCCAGCAGCGTAGGGGGGACCCCTAATGAGCAGTTCTTC
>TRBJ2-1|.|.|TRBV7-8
CASSLSLKPAEQFF
TGTGCCAGCAGCTTAAGTCTAAAGCCCGCCGAGCAGTTCTTC
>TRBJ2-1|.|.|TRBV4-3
CASSQETRNNEQFF
TGCGCCAGCAGCCAAGAGACCAGAAACAATGAGCAGTTCTTC
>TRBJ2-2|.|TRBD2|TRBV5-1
CASNRLADTGELFF
TGCGCCAGCAACAGACTAGCGGACACCGGGGAGCTGTTTTTT
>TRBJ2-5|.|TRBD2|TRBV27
CASSLVGGQETQYF
TGTGCCAGCAGTTTAGTCGGGGGGCAAGAGACCCAGTACTTC
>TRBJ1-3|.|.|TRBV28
CASSSYQGDTIYF
TGTGCCAGCAGTTCTTATCAGGGAGACACCATATATTTT
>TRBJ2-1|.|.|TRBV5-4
CASSLALNNEQFF
TGTGCCAGCAGCTTGGCACTAAACAATGAGCAGTTCTTC
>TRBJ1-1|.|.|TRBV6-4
CASSDSAAGNTEAFF
TGTGCCAGCAGTGACTCGGCGGCAGGGAACACTGAAGCTTTCTTT
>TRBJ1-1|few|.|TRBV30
CAWGGGNEAFF
TGTGCCTGGGGCGGGGGGAATGAAGCTTTCTTT
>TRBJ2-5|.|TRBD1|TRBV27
CASSLMTGFSQETQYF
TGTGCCAGCAGTTTAATGACAGGGTTCTCCCAAGAGACCCAGTACTTC
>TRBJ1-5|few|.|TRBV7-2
CASSLDFRQAGYQPQHF
TGTGCCAGCAGCTTAGATTTCAGGCAGGCTGGGTATCAGCCCCAGCATTTT
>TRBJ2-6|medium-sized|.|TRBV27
CASSLWSGANVLTF
TGTGCCAGCAGTTTATGGTCTGGGGCCAACGTCCTGACTTTC
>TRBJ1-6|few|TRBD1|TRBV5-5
CASSPGQGSPLHF
TGTGCCAGCAGCCCCGGACAGGGATCACCCCTCCACTTT
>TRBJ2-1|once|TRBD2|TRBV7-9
CASSTWTSGEDNEQFF
TGTGCCAGCAGCACCTGGACTAGCGGGGAGGACAATGAGCAGTTCTTC